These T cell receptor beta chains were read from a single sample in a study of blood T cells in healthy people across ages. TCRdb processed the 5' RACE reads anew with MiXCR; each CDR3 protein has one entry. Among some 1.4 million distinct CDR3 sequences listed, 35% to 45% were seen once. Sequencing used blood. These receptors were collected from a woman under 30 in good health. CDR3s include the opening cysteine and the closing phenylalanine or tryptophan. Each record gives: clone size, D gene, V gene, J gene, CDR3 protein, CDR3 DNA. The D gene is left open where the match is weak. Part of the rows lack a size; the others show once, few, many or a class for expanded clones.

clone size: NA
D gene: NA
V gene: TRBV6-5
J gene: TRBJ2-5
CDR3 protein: CASNNGPKETQYF
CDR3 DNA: TGTGCCAGCAATAACGGTCCGAAAGAGACCCAGTACTTC

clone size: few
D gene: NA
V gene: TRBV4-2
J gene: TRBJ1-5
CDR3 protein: CASSPSSQGRVNQPQHF
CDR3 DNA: TGTGCCAGCAGCCCATCGAGTCAGGGGCGCGTAAATCAGCCCCAGCATTTT

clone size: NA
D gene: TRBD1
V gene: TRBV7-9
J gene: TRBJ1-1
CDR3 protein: CAGSLSWMTGGWNTEAFF
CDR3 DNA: TGTGCCGGCAGCTTATCCTGGATGACAGGGGGCTGGAACACTGAAGCTTTCTTT

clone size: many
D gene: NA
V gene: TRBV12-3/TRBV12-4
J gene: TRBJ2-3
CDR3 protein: CASSLRGDTQYF
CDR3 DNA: TGTGCCAGCAGTTTAAGGGGGGATACGCAGTATTTT

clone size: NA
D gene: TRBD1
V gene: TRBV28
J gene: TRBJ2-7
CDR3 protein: CASSWQLGTGGREQYF
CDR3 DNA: TGTGCCAGCAGTTGGCAATTGGGGACAGGGGGCCGTGAGCAGTACTTC

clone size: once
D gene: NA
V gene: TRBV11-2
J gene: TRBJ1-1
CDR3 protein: CASSLMSSNTEAFF
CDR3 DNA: TGTGCCAGCAGCTTAATGTCTTCGAACACTGAAGCTTTCTTT

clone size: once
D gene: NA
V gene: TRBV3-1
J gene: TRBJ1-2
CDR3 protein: CASKNPRPGTAGPYGYTF
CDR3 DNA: TGTGCCTCCAAGAACCCACGGCCCGGGACGGCTGGACCCTATGGCTACACCTTC

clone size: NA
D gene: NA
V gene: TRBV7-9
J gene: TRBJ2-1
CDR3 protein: CASTHAGEQFF
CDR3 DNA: TGTGCCAGCACCCACGCGGGTGAGCAGTTCTTC

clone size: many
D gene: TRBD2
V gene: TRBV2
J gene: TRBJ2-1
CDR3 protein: CASSEGLAYNEQFF
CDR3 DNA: TGTGCCAGCAGTGAGGGACTAGCGTACAATGAGCAGTTCTTC

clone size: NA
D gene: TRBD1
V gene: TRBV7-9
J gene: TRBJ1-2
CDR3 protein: CASSFSVAGGRSGYTF
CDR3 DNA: TGTGCCAGCAGCTTTAGTGTGGCAGGGGGCCGGAGTGGCTACACCTTC

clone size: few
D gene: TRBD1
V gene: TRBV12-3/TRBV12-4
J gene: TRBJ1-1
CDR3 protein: CASSFQQGGTEAFF
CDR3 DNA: TGTGCCAGCAGTTTCCAGCAGGGGGGGACTGAAGCTTTCTTT

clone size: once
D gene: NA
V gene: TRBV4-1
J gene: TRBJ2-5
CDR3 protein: CASKSRGGGQETQYF
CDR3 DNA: TGCGCCAGCAAATCAAGGGGGGGGGGGCAAGAGACCCAGTACTTC

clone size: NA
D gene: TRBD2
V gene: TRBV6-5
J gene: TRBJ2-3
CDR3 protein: CASSYGRESPTDTQYF
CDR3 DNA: TGTGCCAGCAGTTACGGGCGGGAGTCCCCCACAGATACGCAGTATTTT

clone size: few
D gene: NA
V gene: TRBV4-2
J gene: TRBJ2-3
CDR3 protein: CASSQEPRGWGATADTQYF
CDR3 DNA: TGTGCCAGCAGCCAAGAACCTCGGGGCTGGGGGGCAACCGCAGATACGCAGTATTTT

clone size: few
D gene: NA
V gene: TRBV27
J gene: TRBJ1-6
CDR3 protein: CASRFGPSLGSPLHF
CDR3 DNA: TGTGCCAGTCGGTTCGGCCCCTCATTGGGTTCACCCCTCCACTTT

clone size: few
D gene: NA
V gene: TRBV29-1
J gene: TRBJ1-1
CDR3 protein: CSVEAGPNTEAFF
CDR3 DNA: TGCAGCGTTGAGGCAGGCCCAAACACTGAAGCTTTCTTT

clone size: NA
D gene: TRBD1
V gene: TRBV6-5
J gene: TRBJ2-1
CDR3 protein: CASSYSNSGTGEINEQFF
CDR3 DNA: TGTGCCAGCAGTTACTCGAATAGCGGGACAGGGGAAATTAATGAGCAGTTCTTC

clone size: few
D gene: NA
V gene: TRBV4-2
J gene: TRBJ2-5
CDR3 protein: CASSQEEGRETQYF
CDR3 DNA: TGTGCCAGCAGCCAAGAGGAGGGAAGGGAGACCCAGTACTTC

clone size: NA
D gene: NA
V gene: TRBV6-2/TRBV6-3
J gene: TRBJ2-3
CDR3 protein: CASRSGGGDTDTQYF
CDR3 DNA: TGTGCCAGCCGATCCGGGGGAGGAGACACAGATACGCAGTATTTT

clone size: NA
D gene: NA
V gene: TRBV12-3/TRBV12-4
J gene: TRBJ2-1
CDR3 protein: CASSLAAFEQFF
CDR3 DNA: TGTGCCAGCAGTTTGGCAGCCTTTGAGCAGTTCTTC